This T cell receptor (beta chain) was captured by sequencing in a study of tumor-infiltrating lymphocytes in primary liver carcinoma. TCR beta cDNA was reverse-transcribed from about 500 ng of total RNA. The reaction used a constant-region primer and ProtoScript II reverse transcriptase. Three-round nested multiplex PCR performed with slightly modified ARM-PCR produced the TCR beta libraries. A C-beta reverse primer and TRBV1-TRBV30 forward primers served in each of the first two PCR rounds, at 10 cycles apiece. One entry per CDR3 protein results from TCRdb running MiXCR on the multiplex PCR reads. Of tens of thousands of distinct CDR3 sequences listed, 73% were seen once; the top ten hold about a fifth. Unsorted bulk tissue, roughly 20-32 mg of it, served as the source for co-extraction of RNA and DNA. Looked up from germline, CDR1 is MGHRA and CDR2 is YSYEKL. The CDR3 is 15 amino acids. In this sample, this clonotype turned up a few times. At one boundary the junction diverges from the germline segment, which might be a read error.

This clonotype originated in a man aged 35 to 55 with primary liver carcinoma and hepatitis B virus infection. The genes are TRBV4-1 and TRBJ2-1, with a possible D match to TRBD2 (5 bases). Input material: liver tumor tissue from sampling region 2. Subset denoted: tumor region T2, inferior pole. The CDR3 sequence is CASSLIPGYGSEQFF. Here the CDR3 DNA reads TGCGCCAGCAGCCTTATCCCGGGGTATGGCAGTGAGCAGTTTTTC.